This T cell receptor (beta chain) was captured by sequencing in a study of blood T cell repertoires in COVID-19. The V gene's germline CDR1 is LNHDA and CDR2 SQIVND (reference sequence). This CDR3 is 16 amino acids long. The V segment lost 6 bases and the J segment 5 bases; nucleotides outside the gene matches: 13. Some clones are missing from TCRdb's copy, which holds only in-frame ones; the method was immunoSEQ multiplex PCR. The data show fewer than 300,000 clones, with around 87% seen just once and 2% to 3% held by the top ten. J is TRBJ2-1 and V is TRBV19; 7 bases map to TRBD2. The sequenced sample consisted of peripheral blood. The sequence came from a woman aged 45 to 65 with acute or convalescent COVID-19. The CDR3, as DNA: TGTGCCAGTAGGGAACTAGCGCGAACTCCCCACAATGAGCAGTTCTTC. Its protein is CASRELARTPHNEQFF.